This T cell receptor beta chain is from a study of cytomegalovirus exposure and HLA in healthy donors (dated by TCRdb to between 2016 and 2019). The study in broad terms: The roughly 670 repertoires of the first cohort and the roughly 110 validation repertoires were produced on the same platform, according to a later analysis. The study aimed to test whether cataloging public T cell receptors could reveal signatures of past pathogen exposure. Besides the first cohort of around 670 subjects, a separate validation cohort made up of roughly 120 different subjects was used. To predict cytomegalovirus infection status, the study brought together high-throughput TCR immunosequencing, statistical association of individual TCRs with disease status, and machine learning.

At the junction V is shortened by 1 base and J by 4 bases; bases outside the gene matches: 0. The germline V gene provides CDR1 SGHVS and CDR2 FNYEAQ. The cysteine opens and the phenylalanine closes a CDR3 of 13 amino acids. Only the CDR3 portion is preserved as DNA: 39 bases, with reading frame beginning at the first base. A few counts support this clone. No cognate antigen has been identified for it. Base-call qualities are not available, and no considerably larger clone is one nucleotide away. Different DNA sequences within this sample yield the same CDR3. Separate from the approximately 670-subject first cohort, the validation cohort of about 130 subjects was the group to which the donors belonged. The library was built by means of the immunoSEQ multiplex PCR assay. In the authors' own workflow: To diagnose cytomegalovirus status from the catalog of TCR beta chain sequences, a statistical classification framework was built. TCRdb retrieved this table from immuneACCESS and kept in-frame rearrangements only. Not all clones are present; in checked studies, unresolved V genes account for under half, and no reason is known for the remainder. Clonal size and the V and J genes are those of that table, whereas D and trimming came from the DNA. For this sample there are 150,000 to 200,000 clones; about nine tenths appear just once. The ten largest clones take up 7.2% of the sample.

The research as a whole found: Cytomegalovirus status was reported to be diagnosed by the classifier with high specificity and sensitivity in both the original and validation cohorts. Of the cluster scores, 90% to 95% were above 0 in a later analysis, which found that TCRs clustered in the first cohort also tended to co-occur in the 110 or so validation repertoires. In vitro tests confirmed that a few of the cytomegalovirus-associated TCR beta chains recognize cytomegalovirus antigens. It was suggested by the authors that the approach could potentially be generalized to other disease states and immunological phenotypes. Most TCR sequences were seen in very few donors, while some public TCRs were found in many individuals. The study gave a list of about 160 TCR beta chains associated with cytomegalovirus. The validation cohort had no HLA typing available for a later analysis, so co-occurrence within that cohort was assessed over all 130 or so repertoires.

The TCR sequence derives from a man between 25 and 39 years old in good health and CMV-seropositive. The chain links TRBV7-6 with TRBJ1-2; 7 central bases correspond to TRBD1. Material for sequencing was PBMCs. The DNA reads TGTGCCAGCAGCTTAGACAGGGGCTATGGCTACACCTTC. Its product reads: CASSLDRGYGYTF.